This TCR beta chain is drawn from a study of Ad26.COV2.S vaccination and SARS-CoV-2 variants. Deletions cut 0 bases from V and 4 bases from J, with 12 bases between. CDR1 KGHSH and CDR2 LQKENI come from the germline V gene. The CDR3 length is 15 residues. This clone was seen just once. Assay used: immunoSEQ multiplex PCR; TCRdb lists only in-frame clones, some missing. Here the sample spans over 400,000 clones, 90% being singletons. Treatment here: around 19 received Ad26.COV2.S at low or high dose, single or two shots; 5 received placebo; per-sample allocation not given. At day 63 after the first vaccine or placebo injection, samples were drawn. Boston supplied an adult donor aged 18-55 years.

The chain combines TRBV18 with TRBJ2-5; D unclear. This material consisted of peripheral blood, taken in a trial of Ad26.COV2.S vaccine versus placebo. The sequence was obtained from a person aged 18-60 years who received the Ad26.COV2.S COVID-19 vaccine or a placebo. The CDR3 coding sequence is TGTGCCAGCTCACCACCAGTTGGTCCGCGAGAGACCCAGTACTTC. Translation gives CASSPPVGPRETQYF.